This passage covers 5 T cell receptor beta chains from one sample sequenced in a study of identifying expanded T cells in peripheral blood. Measured with immunoSEQ multiplex PCR; TCRdb has only the in-frame clones, and not every one. This sample has some 65,000 clones, with around 81% found just once. Specimen: blood. The receptors come from a person aged 18 to 70 in good health.

This clone has just a few counts. V and J are TRBV12-5 and TRBJ2-6, with D unclear. Between the trimmed V and J ends, which lost 5 bases and 4 bases, there was a span of 12 bases. CDR1 LGHNT and CDR2 FRNRAP come from the germline V gene. The CDR3 has 15 amino acids. The CDR3 sequence is CASGREPGGANVLTF. CDR3 nucleotides: TGTGCTAGTGGTCGCGAACCCGGGGGGGCCAACGTCCTGACTTTC.

The genes are TRBV6-5 and TRBJ1-1; 7 bases match TRBD1. J lost 6 bases, V lost 7 bases, and 11 bases had no gene match. The germline CDR1 and CDR2 sequences are MNHEY and SVGAGI. The CDR3 length is 14 residues. CDR3 sequence reads: CASTRPQGIPEAFF. CDR3 nucleotides: TGTGCCAGCACCAGACCACAGGGGATCCCTGAAGCTTTCTTT.

The V and J genes are TRBV4-3 and TRBJ2-3; 10 bases are a match to TRBD2. V was pared by 0 bases and J by 4 bases, with 4 bases of the junction left unmatched. Per germline, CDR1 LGHNA and CDR2 YSLEER. CDR3 length equals 16 residues. In nucleotides, the CDR3 is TGCGCCAGCAGCCAAGAACTAGCGGGATCTGCAGATACGCAGTATTTT. Its translation: CASSQELAGSADTQYF.

The CDR3 region has the DNA TGTGCCAGCATGAATCCAGGCGCTGGAAACACCATATATTTT. Protein sequence: CASMNPGAGNTIYF. The chain recombines TRBV27 with TRBJ1-3; unclear D gene. This CDR3 has 14 residues. CDR1 is MNHEY, CDR2 SMNVEV, per germline (reference sequence). Trimming took off 7 bases at V and 2 bases at J, with 12 bases between the two ends.

The J gene is TRBJ2-5, the V gene TRBV5-5, with a possible D match to TRBD1 (5 bases). Looked up from germline, CDR1 is SGHKS and CDR2 is YYEKEE (reference sequence). The CDR3 extends over 13 amino acids. Trimming took 4 bases from V and 2 from J, leaving 9 bases between them. CDR3 coding DNA: TGTGCCAGCAGCACAGGTTTACAAGAGACCCAGTACTTC. Translated: CASSTGLQETQYF.